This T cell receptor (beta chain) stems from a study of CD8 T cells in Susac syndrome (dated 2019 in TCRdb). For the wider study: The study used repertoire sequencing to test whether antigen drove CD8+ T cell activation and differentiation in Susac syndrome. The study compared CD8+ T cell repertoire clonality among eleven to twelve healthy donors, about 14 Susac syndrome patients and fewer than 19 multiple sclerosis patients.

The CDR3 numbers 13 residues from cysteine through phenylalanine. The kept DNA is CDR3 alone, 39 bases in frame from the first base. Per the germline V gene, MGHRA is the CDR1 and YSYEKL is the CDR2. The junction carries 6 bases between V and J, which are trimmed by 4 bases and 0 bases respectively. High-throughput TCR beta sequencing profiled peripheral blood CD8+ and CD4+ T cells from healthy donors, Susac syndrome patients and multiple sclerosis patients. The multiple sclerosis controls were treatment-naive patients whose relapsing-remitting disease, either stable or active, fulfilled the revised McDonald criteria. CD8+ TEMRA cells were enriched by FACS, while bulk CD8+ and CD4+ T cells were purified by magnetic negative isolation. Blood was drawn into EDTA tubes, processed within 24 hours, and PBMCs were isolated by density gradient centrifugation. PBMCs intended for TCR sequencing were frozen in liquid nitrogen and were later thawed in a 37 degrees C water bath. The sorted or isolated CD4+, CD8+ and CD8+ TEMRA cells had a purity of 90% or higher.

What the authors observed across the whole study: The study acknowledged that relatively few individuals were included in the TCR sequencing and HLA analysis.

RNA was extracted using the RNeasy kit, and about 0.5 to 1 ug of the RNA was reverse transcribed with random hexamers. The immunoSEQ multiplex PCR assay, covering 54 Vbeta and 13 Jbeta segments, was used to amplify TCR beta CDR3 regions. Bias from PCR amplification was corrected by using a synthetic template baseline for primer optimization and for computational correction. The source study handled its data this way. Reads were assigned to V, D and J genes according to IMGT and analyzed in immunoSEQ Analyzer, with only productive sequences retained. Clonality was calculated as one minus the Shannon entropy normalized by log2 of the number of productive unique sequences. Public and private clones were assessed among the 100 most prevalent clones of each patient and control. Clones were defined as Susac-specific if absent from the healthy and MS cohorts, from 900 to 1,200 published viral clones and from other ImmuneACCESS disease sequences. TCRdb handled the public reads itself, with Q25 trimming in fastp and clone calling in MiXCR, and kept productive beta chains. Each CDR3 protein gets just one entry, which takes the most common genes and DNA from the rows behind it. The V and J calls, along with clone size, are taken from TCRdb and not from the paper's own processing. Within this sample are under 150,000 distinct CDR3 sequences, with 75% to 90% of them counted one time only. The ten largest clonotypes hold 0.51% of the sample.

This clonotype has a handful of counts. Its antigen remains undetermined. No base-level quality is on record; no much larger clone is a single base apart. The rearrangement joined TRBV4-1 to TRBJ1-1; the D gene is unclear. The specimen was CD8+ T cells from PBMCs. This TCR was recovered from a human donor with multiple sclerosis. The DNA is TGCGCCAGCAGCCGAGGCCTGAACACTGAAGCTTTCTTT. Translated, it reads CASSRGLNTEAFF.